The 32 T cell receptor beta chains given below trace back to one sample, sequenced in a study of blood T cell repertoires in COVID-19. Measured with immunoSEQ multiplex PCR; TCRdb has only the in-frame clones, and not every one. Seen here are 110,000 to 150,000 clones, more than 75% observed once, and the top ten hold roughly 4.5%. Sequencing used peripheral blood. These receptors were collected from a man between 60 and 75 years old with acute or convalescent COVID-19.

The gene calls are TRBV5-1 and TRBJ1-3; the D is unclear. The CDR3 runs to 14 residues. Germline V gene lookup returns CDR1 SGHRS and CDR2 YFSETQ. Trimming removed 1 base from V and 2 bases from J, with 7 bases in between. The CDR3 sequence is CASSLLPAGNTIYF. The CDR3 coding sequence is TGCGCCAGCAGCTTGCTTCCCGCTGGAAACACCATATATTTT.

V usage is TRBV27 and J usage is TRBJ2-2; D may be TRBD1 (6 bases). Trimming took off 2 bases at V and 6 bases at J, with 22 bases between the two ends. The CDR3 spans 18 residues. The germline CDR1 and CDR2 sequences are MNHEY and SMNVEV (reference sequence). The CDR3 spells CASSLRGWTAYGAGELFF. As DNA, the CDR3 is TGTGCCAGCAGTTTAAGGGGGTGGACAGCATACGGAGCCGGGGAGCTGTTTTTT.

The chain joins TRBV6-5 to TRBJ1-2, with 8 bases aligning to TRBD1. CDR3 length: 15 residues. Germline loops: CDR1 MNHEY, CDR2 SVGAGI. Unmatched junction bases numbered 7, after V lost 2 bases and J lost 5 bases. The CDR3 spells CASSYLAGGGYGYTF. The CDR3, as DNA: TGTGCCAGCAGTTACCTTGCAGGGGGCGGGTATGGCTACACCTTC.

The V and J genes are TRBV10-1 and TRBJ2-1; the match to TRBD2 covers 7 bases. CDR3 length: 14 residues. The V segment lost 3 bases and the J segment 7 bases; nucleotides outside the gene matches: 6. Germline CDR1 WNHNN, CDR2 SYGVQD (reference sequence). In DNA, the CDR3 is TGCGCCAGCAGTGACGGGGGGACCGCAAATGAGCAGTTCTTC. This codes for CASSDGGTANEQFF.

This clone was detected only a few times. This chain uses TRBV11-2 with TRBJ1-1; no clear D. Germline CDR1 is SGHAT and CDR2 is FQNNGV. The CDR3 runs 14 residues. The V and J ends lost 1 base and 5 bases respectively, with 11 bases between them. CDR3 region: CASSLVPGFTEAFF. The CDR3 bases are TGTGCCAGCAGCTTAGTCCCCGGGTTTACTGAAGCTTTCTTT. Supplemented by reference TRBV11-2 and TRBJ1-1, the full variable domain reads EAGVAQSPRYKIIEKRQSVAFWCNPISGHATLYWYQQILGQGPKLLIQFQNNGVVDDSQLPKDRFSAERLKGVDSTLKIQPAKLEDSAVYLCASSLVPGFTEAFFGQGTRLTVV.

The chain links TRBV19 to TRBJ2-3; 11 bases are shared with TRBD2. Trimming removed 5 bases from V and 6 bases from J; junction bases left unmatched: 13. CDR1 LNHDA and CDR2 SQIVND come from the germline V gene (reference sequence). CDR3 size: 17 residues. For the CDR3, the DNA is TGTGCCAGTAGTTCAAGGGGACTAGCGGAAATCGGGGATACGCAGTATTTT. Protein: CASSSRGLAEIGDTQYF.

The chain couples TRBV19 to TRBJ2-2; TRBD2 is a possible D gene (7 bases). The CDR3 totals 15 residues. The germline V gene encodes CDR1 LNHDA and CDR2 SQIVND (reference sequence). The germline V and J ends were trimmed by 9 bases and 4 bases, with 18 bases remaining between them. The CDR3 protein is CASHGGGVGTGELFF. The CDR3 DNA follows: TGTGCCAGCCACGGCGGGGGCGTTGGCACCGGGGAGCTGTTTTTT. Complete variable domain (other parts from reference TRBV19 and TRBJ2-2): DGGITQSPKYLFRKEGQNVTLSCEQNLNHDAMYWYRQDPGQGLRLIYYSQIVNDFQKGDIAEGYSVSREKKESFPLTVTSAQKNPTAFYLCASHGGGVGTGELFFGEGSRLTVL.

The chain employs TRBV23-1 and TRBJ2-3; 7 bases are a match to TRBD1. TRBV23-1 is identified as an open reading frame with a role that is uncertain. V gave up 0 bases and J gave up 0 bases; unmatched junction bases: 9. This CDR3 has 18 residues. CDR3 sequence (DNA): TGCGCCAGCAGTCAATCCCTCCCCGGACAGGCTAGCACAGATACGCAGTATTTT. It is translated as CASSQSLPGQASTDTQYF.

This rearrangement joins TRBV11-2 to TRBJ2-4, with D tentatively TRBD2 (6 bases). The CDR3 is made up of 15 amino acids. Between the trimmed V and J ends, which lost 8 bases and 1 base, there was a span of 15 bases. Germline V gene lookup returns CDR1 SGHAT and CDR2 FQNNGV. The CDR3 loop is CASQGLRGAKNIQYF. The CDR3 DNA follows: TGTGCCAGCCAAGGGTTGCGGGGTGCCAAAAACATTCAGTACTTC.

This clone has a handful of counts. V is TRBV7-8 and J is TRBJ2-7; 8 bases are shared with TRBD1. The CDR3 consists of 16 residues. Germline V CDR1 and CDR2: SGHVS, FQNEAQ. With 1 base clipped from V and 5 bases from J, the junction kept 10 bases outside the gene matches. The CDR3 loop reads CASSLEIPPGGDEQYF. The CDR3 bases are TGTGCCAGCAGCTTAGAAATCCCTCCAGGGGGCGACGAGCAGTACTTC.

The V gene is TRBV5-6, the J gene TRBJ1-4; D gene uncertain. Per germline, CDR1 SGHDT and CDR2 YYEEEE. The V gene lost 0 bases and the J gene lost 5 bases, with 5 bases spanning the gap. The CDR3 consists of 13 residues. Here the CDR3 reads CASSLDLNEKLFF. The CDR3, as DNA: TGTGCCAGCAGCTTGGATCTCAATGAAAAACTGTTTTTT.

V usage is TRBV3-1 (or the pseudogene TRBV3-2) and J usage is TRBJ2-5; D perhaps matches TRBD2 (5 bases). The length of the CDR3 is 14 residues. Between the trimmed V and J ends, which lost 0 bases and 5 bases, there was a span of 10 bases. The germline V gene encodes CDR1 LGHDT and CDR2 YNNKEL (reference sequence). The CDR3 bases are TGTGCCAGCAGCCAAGATGAGGGATCCGAGACCCAGTACTTC. Translating it yields CASSQDEGSETQYF.

V usage is TRBV10-2 and J usage is TRBJ2-1, with D perhaps TRBD2 (6 bases). CDR1 WSHSY and CDR2 SAAADI come from the germline V gene. Trimming shortened V by 10 bases and J by 1 base, and 17 bases separated the two germline ends. The CDR3 has 15 amino acids. The CDR3 reads CATTQRAGSYNEQFF. CDR3 coding DNA: TGCGCCACCACCCAGAGGGCGGGGTCCTACAATGAGCAGTTCTTC.

This chain connects TRBV10-2 to TRBJ2-3; 8 bases line up with TRBD2. The CDR3 has 15 residues. Germline CDR1 reads WSHSY; CDR2 reads SAAADI. Losses at the gene ends were 4 bases for V and 3 bases for J; bases not matched to a gene: 6. The CDR3 DNA sequence: TGCGCCAGCAGTGCGGGCCTAGCGGGTACAGATACGCAGTATTTT. Its protein product is CASSAGLAGTDTQYF.

The CDR3 here is CASSQNPSGTLNGELFF. Here the CDR3 DNA reads TGTGCCAGCTCACAAAACCCAAGCGGGACATTAAACGGGGAGCTGTTTTTT. The chain links TRBV18 to TRBJ2-2; D possibly corresponds to TRBD2 (7 bases). The CDR3 contains 17 residues. V was shortened by 4 bases and J by 7 bases, with 22 bases between the two germline ends. CDR1 and CDR2 (germline): KGHSH, LQKENI.

The gene calls are TRBV10-1 and TRBJ1-2; no clear D gene. The CDR3 spans 17 residues. V dropped 7 bases and J dropped 5 bases, with 26 bases sitting between them. Germline CDR1 WNHNN, CDR2 SYGVQD (reference sequence). The CDR3 sequence is CASTPPLSPLLYYGYTF. CDR3 DNA: TGCGCCAGCACCCCCCCGTTATCCCCCCTTCTTTATTATGGCTACACCTTC.

Notes on this clone: The same CDR3 is also encoded by other DNA sequences in this sample. The rearrangement uses TRBV18 and TRBJ1-1; 9 nucleotides match TRBD1. Germline V gene sequence: CDR1 KGHSH, CDR2 LQKENI. The V gene end was trimmed by 3 bases and the J gene end by 0 bases; junction bases not matched to a gene: 2. This CDR3 is 15 amino acids long. CDR3 protein: CASSPGQGMNTEAFF. CDR3 DNA: TGTGCCAGCTCACCGGGACAGGGAATGAACACTGAAGCTTTCTTT.

This chain links TRBV11-2 with TRBJ2-5; the match to TRBD1 covers 8 bases. The CDR3 consists of 16 residues. The V gene end was trimmed by 2 bases and the J gene end by 1 base; junction bases not matched to a gene: 6. Germline V gene data show CDR1 as SGHAT and CDR2 as FQNNGV. CDR3: CASSLFSGTGQETQYF. CDR3 nucleotides: TGTGCCAGCAGCTTATTTTCCGGGACAGGCCAAGAGACCCAGTACTTC.

The V gene is TRBV9, the J gene TRBJ2-1; 14 bases line up with TRBD2. The length of the CDR3 is 18 residues. J was trimmed by 4 bases and V by 2 bases; bases with no gene match: 8. Germline V gene sequence: CDR1 SGDLS, CDR2 YYNGEE. CDR3 coding DNA: TGTGCCAGCAGCGTCCTCCCTGGACTAGCGGGAGGTTACAATGAGCAGTTCTTC. Translated, it gives CASSVLPGLAGGYNEQFF.

This clone was counted once. The CDR3 sequence is CASNGWRGANVLTF. In DNA, the CDR3 is TGTGCCAGTAATGGGTGGCGGGGGGCCAACGTCCTGACTTTC. The V and J genes are TRBV19 and TRBJ2-6; unclear D gene. With 7 bases removed from V and 4 bases from J, the gap between germline ends came to 11 bases. CDR1 is LNHDA and CDR2 is SQIVND in the germline V gene (reference sequence). The CDR3 loop spans 14 amino acids. The complete variable domain, with remaining parts taken from reference TRBV19 and TRBJ2-6, reads DGGITQSPKYLFRKEGQNVTLSCEQNLNHDAMYWYRQDPGQGLRLIYYSQIVNDFQKGDIAEGYSVSREKKESFPLTVTSAQKNPTAFYLCASNGWRGANVLTFGAGSRLTVL.

The chain uses TRBV10-2 and TRBJ2-2; D is perhaps TRBD2 (6 bases). The V end lost 7 bases, the J end lost 6 bases, and 21 bases lay between the germline ends. The CDR3 runs to 16 residues. CDR1 and CDR2 (germline): WSHSY, SAAADI. This CDR3 is CASTYGTPEISGELFF. CDR3 sequence (DNA): TGCGCCAGCACTTATGGGACTCCAGAAATATCCGGGGAGCTGTTTTTT.

The rearrangement joins TRBV28 to TRBJ1-2; no reliable D call. CDR1 and CDR2 from the germline V gene are MDHEN and SYDVKM. Trimming left V 6 bases short and J 1 base short, with 6 bases between. CDR3 length: 12 amino acids. CDR3 bases: TGTGCCAGCAGCGGAGTTAACTATGGCTACACCTTC. It translates to CASSGVNYGYTF.

The chain carries TRBV9 and TRBJ2-7; 8 nucleotides agree with TRBD2. CDR1 SGDLS and CDR2 YYNGEE come from the germline V gene. CDR3 length: 16 residues. The V and J ends lost 3 bases and 1 base, in that order; junction bases with no gene match: 9. The CDR3 nucleotides are TGTGCCAGCAGCGCCGACGCAGCGGGAGCATCCTACGAGCAGTACTTC. This sequence encodes CASSADAAGASYEQYF.

The genes are TRBV19 and TRBJ1-1; D not certain. This CDR3 comprises 12 residues. Germline loops: CDR1 LNHDA, CDR2 SQIVND (reference sequence). V was shortened by 1 base and J by 5 bases, with 5 bases between the two germline ends. CDR3: CASSIGETEAFF. The CDR3 DNA sequence: TGTGCCAGTAGTATAGGGGAGACTGAAGCTTTCTTT.

The rearrangement links TRBV11-2 to TRBJ2-3; D uncertain. The V gene's germline CDR1 is SGHAT and CDR2 FQNNGV. This CDR3 has 12 residues. The V and J ends lost 5 bases and 2 bases respectively, with 5 bases between them. The CDR3 reads CASSPNTDTQYF. The DNA of the CDR3 is TGTGCCAGCAGCCCCAACACAGATACGCAGTATTTT.

The rearrangement uses TRBV5-1 and TRBJ2-1, with TRBD2 matching over 8 bases. This CDR3 has 17 residues. The germline gives CDR1 SGHRS, CDR2 YFSETQ. The J segment lost 4 bases and the V segment lost 2 bases, leaving 11 bases of the junction unmatched. CDR3 in amino acids: CASSFLPPTGGYNEQFF. CDR3 DNA sequence: TGCGCCAGCAGCTTTCTACCCCCCACGGGAGGGTACAATGAGCAGTTCTTC.

V gene TRBV14 combines with J gene TRBJ2-5; 11 bases match TRBD2. This CDR3 is built from 16 residues. Losses at the gene ends were 4 bases for V and 5 bases for J; bases not matched to a gene: 9. Germline V gene lookup returns CDR1 SGHDN and CDR2 FVKESK. The CDR3 region is CASSPLLAGVWETQYF. The CDR3 region has the DNA TGTGCCAGCAGCCCGTTACTAGCGGGAGTATGGGAGACCCAGTACTTC.

The chain uses TRBV5-1 and TRBJ2-1, with TRBD2 identical over 12 bases. CDR3 length equals 15 residues. Trimming took 4 bases from V and 9 from J; bases not matched to a gene: 8. CDR1 is SGHRS and CDR2 is YFSETQ in the germline V gene. CDR3 residues: CASSTTSGSVTEQFF. The CDR3 region has the DNA TGCGCCAGCAGCACGACTAGCGGGAGTGTTACTGAGCAGTTCTTC. The whole variable domain, filled in from reference TRBV5-1 and TRBJ2-1, reads KAGVTQTPRYLIKTRGQQVTLSCSPISGHRSVSWYQQTPGQGLQFLFEYFSETQRNKGNFPGRFSGRQFSNSRSEMNVSTLELGDSALYLCASSTTSGSVTEQFFGPGTRLTVL.

V is TRBV5-4 and J is TRBJ2-5, with 10 bases aligning to TRBD2. The CDR3 spans 15 residues. The V gene's germline CDR1 is SGHNT and CDR2 YYREEE (reference sequence). V lost 3 bases to trimming and J lost 3 bases; unmatched junction nucleotides: 5. The CDR3 DNA reads as TGTGCCAGCAGCTCCGGACTAGCGGCCGAAGAGACCCAGTACTTC. Translated, it gives CASSSGLAAEETQYF.

The V call is TRBV7-3, the J call TRBJ2-3; D unresolved. This CDR3 has 14 residues. V lost 2 bases and J lost 3, with 9 bases in between. Germline CDR1 reads SGHTA; CDR2 reads FQGTGA. For the CDR3, the DNA is TGTGCCAGCAGCTTATCCCCCATTACAGATACGCAGTATTTT. Amino acids: CASSLSPITDTQYF.

The rearrangement uses TRBV5-1 and TRBJ1-5; 7 nucleotides line up with TRBD1. The CDR3 is made up of 18 amino acids. V shed 2 bases, J shed 0 bases, and the junction held 11 bases outside the gene matches. The germline gives CDR1 SGHRS, CDR2 YFSETQ. Here the CDR3 reads CASSFLPSRDSSNQPQHF. CDR3 in DNA: TGCGCCAGCAGCTTTCTCCCCTCCAGGGACAGTAGCAATCAGCCCCAGCATTTT.

The J gene is TRBJ2-2, the V gene TRBV19; no reliable D call. Germline-derived CDR1 and CDR2 are LNHDA and SQIVND (reference sequence). This CDR3 is built from 16 residues. V lost 6 bases to trimming and J lost 0 bases, with 14 bases between them. The DNA of the CDR3 is TGTGCCAGTAGGAATCGCGTAACAGCGAACACCGGGGAGCTGTTTTTT. Translating it yields CASRNRVTANTGELFF.